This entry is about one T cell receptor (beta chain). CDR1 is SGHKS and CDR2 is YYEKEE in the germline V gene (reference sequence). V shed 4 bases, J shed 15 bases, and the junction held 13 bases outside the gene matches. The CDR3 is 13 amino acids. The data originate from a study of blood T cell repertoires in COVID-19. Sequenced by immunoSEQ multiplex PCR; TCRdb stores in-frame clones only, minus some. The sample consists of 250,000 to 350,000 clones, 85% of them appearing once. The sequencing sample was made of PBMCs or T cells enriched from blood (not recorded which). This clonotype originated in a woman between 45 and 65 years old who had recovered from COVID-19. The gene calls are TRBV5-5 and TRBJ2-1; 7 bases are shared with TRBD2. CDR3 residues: CASSLELAGLRFF. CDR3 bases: TGTGCCAGCAGCCTGGAATTAGCGGGCCTGCGGTTCTTC. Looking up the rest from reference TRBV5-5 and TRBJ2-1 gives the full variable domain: DAGVTQSPTHLIKTRGQQVTLRCSPISGHKSVSWYQQVLGQGPQFIFQYYEKEERGRGNFPDRFSARQFPNYSSELNVNALLLGDSALYLCASSLELAGLRFFGPGTRLTVL.